These 9 T cell receptor beta chains originate from one sample sequenced in a study of CD8+CD57+ T cells in acquired aplastic anemia. Template material for TCR beta VDJ and CDR3 profiling consisted of genomic DNA. TCRdb processed the reads anew with MiXCR; each CDR3 protein has one entry. This sample has roughly 250,000 distinct CDR3 sequences, with 82% found just once. The patients chosen for sequencing had shown expansion of CD8+CD57+ cells (detected by flow cytometry). The material sequenced was sorted CD4+, CD8+, or CD8+CD57+ T cells (not recorded which) from PBMCs. Receptors originate from a human donor with aplastic anemia.

About this clonotype: An end of the junction differs from the germline gene, which may be a read error. V is TRBV7-3 and J is TRBJ2-5, with unresolved D. This CDR3 spans 14 amino acids. Germline V gene sequence: CDR1 SGHTA, CDR2 FQGTGA. The DNA for the CDR3 is TGTGCCAGCAGCAGAGGCGCCAACCACGAGACCCACTACTTC. Amino acids: CASSRGANHETHYF.

The count of this clonotype is one. J is TRBJ1-3 and V is TRBV11-2; D is unresolved. Trimming removed 3 bases from V and 1 base from J, with 7 bases in between. This CDR3 has 14 residues. CDR1 and CDR2 from the germline V gene are SGHAT and FQNNGV. The CDR3 protein is CASSLHVSGNTIYF. For the CDR3, the DNA is TGTGCCAGCAGCTTGCATGTGTCTGGAAACACCATATATTTT.

This chain links TRBV11-2 with TRBJ2-7; weak D call: TRBD2 (6 bases). The germline V gene encodes CDR1 SGHAT and CDR2 FQNNGV. With 5 bases removed from V and 7 bases from J, the gap between germline ends came to 18 bases. The CDR3 is made up of 14 amino acids. CDR3 sequence (DNA): TGTGCCAGCAGCGGAGGGGCGGGCTTAGGGGAGCAGTACTTC. This encodes CASSGGAGLGEQYF.

The V gene is TRBV7-9, the J gene TRBJ1-4; maybe TRBD1 (6 bases). CDR1 SEHNR and CDR2 FQNEAQ come from the germline V gene (reference sequence). Trimming cost V 8 bases and J 8 bases, with 18 bases left between them. CDR3 length: 14 residues. DNA of the CDR3: TGTGCCAGCGGAGGAGCTGGGGGCGACGAAAAACTGTTTTTT. It is translated as CASGGAGGDEKLFF.

The rearrangement uses TRBV5-6 and TRBJ1-6, with D hard to call. The CDR3 totals 13 residues. Germline CDR1 SGHDT, CDR2 YYEEEE. V was cut by 4 bases and J by 9 bases, with 11 bases left in between. The CDR3 sequence: CASSAAGPSPLHF. The CDR3 coding sequence is TGTGCCAGCAGCGCGGCCGGACCTTCACCCCTCCACTTT.

The chain is built from TRBV7-8 and TRBJ2-7; tentative D call: TRBD1 (5 bases). The CDR3 is made up of 18 amino acids. Per the germline V gene, CDR1 is SGHVS and CDR2 is FQNEAQ. Trimming stripped 2 bases from V and 1 base from J, with 21 bases between. The CDR3 DNA reads as TGTGCCAGCAGCTTACAGCCAGATCCGACAGCCCTTTCCTACGAGCAGTACGTC. Residues: CASSLQPDPTALSYEQYV.

Concerning this clonotype itself: At one of its ends the junction is not consistent with the germline gene, which may arise from a read error. The rearrangement links TRBV9 to TRBJ2-3; D may match TRBD1 or TRBD2 (5 bases each). The CDR3 is 14 amino acids. Germline assignment: CDR1 SGDLS and CDR2 YYNGEE. CDR3 in amino acids: CASSAGAGAPTSNF. CDR3 bases: TGTGCCAGCAGCGCCGGGGCAGGAGCTCCTACGAGCAATTTT. The full variable domain, rest sourced from reference TRBV9 and TRBJ2-3, is DSGVTQTPKHLITATGQRVTLRCSPRSGDLSVYWYQQSLDQGLQFLIQYYNGEERAKGNILERFSAQQFPDLHSELNLSSLELGDSALYFCASSAGAGAPTSNFGPGTRLTVL.

This clonotype was seen just once. The chain recombines TRBV7-9 with TRBJ1-2; D is possibly TRBD1 (5 bases). V was cut by 3 bases and J by 14 bases, with 25 bases left in between. The CDR3 is 15 amino acids. Germline assignment: CDR1 SEHNR and CDR2 FQNEAQ (reference sequence). The DNA for the CDR3 is TGTGCCAGCAGCTTTACAAGGAGCGGGGGGTCCTGGGGTACCTTC. Its protein is CASSFTRSGGSWGTF.

This clonotype appeared a single time. The chain combines TRBV9 with TRBJ1-6; TRBD1 agrees at 9 bases. The germline CDR1 and CDR2 sequences are SGDLS and YYNGEE. The CDR3 contains 15 residues. The V segment lost 1 base and the J segment 17 bases; nucleotides outside the gene matches: 13. The CDR3 DNA is TGTGCCAGCAGCGTAACCGGGACAGGGAACACTGAAGTCCACTTT. Translated, it gives CASSVTGTGNTEVHF.